This T cell receptor beta chain was sequenced for a study of blood T cell repertoires in COVID-19 (dated by TCRdb to the early 2020s). Concerning the study at large: Collaborator samples came from the United States, Italy and Spain and covered acute and convalescent phases of COVID-19. The material from the prospective study consisted of cDNA or gDNA derived from T cells, B-cell-depleted T cells, or PBMCs. The samples were drawn from two sources: the first 160 participants of the ongoing ImmuneRACE study, and 950 to 1,500 subjects contributed by 6 global collaborators. The repertoires were released in a freely available public database meant as a resource for research on the immune response to SARS-CoV-2. A de-identified subject ID, COVID-19 status, age in years and sex were almost always included in the sample metadata. The dataset comprised deeply sampled blood TCRbeta repertoires from subjects exposed to, actively infected with, or recovered from COVID-19. Where HLA class I and class II types were available, the types were taken from metadata supplied by the sample provider, not from assay-based typing. Broad study findings and their caveats: How much clinical and demographic metadata was included differed by source and by participant, and the metadata was provided uncurated.

The CDR1 and CDR2 encoded by the germline V gene are SGHTA and FQGNSA. V loses 5 bases at its end and J loses 2 bases; junction bases beyond the gene matches: 14. The CDR3 sequence holds 19 residues, the cysteine and phenylalanine included. The sequence is cut down to CDR3 DNA, 57 bases in frame from base 1. Each collaborating institution followed its own protocols to collect whole blood in K2EDTA tubes. Collaborator samples were shipped for TCRbeta analysis as frozen whole blood, isolated PBMCs, or DNA extracted from either sample type. The immunoSEQ Assay, a bias-controlled multiplex PCR, was used to amplify TCRbeta CDR3 regions from genomic DNA. The study's own analysis went as follows. The number of nucleated cells in each sample was estimated from the amplification of reference gene primers within the assay. To quantify the absolute abundance of each unique TCRbeta CDR3 rearrangement, sequence reads were collapsed and filtered. For each sample, productive Simpson clonality was calculated by taking the square root of Simpson's diversity index across productive rearrangements. Held by TCRdb, this immuneACCESS table contains in-frame sequences only and omits some clones. Under half of the omission traces to an unresolved V gene where checked; the cause of the rest is unknown. The DNA gave D and trimming, while V, J and clone size come from that table. This sample gives about 44,000 clones in total; roughly 87% of them show up just once. Jointly, the top ten make up 15% to 18% of the sample.

Details on this clone: What antigen it recognizes has not been identified. Nothing much larger sits one base from this clone, and base qualities are not available.

The sequence came from a man in his sixties or seventies with active COVID-19. The chain is made from TRBV7-2 and TRBJ2-1; TRBD2 agrees with 11 junctional bases. The sequenced sample was peripheral blood. The CDR3 region: CASSPRVAGGRSPYNEQFF. The nucleotides are TGTGCCAGCAGCCCCCGGGTAGCGGGGGGGCGAAGCCCCTACAATGAGCAGTTCTTC. The CDR3, completed at both ends by the reference TRBV7-2 and TRBJ2-1 genes, gives the full variable domain GAGVSQSPSNKVTEKGKDVELRCDPISGHTALYWYRQSLGQGLEFLIYFQGNSAPDKSGLPSDRFSAERTGGSVSTLTIQRTQQEDSAVYLCASSPRVAGGRSPYNEQFFGPGTRLTVL.